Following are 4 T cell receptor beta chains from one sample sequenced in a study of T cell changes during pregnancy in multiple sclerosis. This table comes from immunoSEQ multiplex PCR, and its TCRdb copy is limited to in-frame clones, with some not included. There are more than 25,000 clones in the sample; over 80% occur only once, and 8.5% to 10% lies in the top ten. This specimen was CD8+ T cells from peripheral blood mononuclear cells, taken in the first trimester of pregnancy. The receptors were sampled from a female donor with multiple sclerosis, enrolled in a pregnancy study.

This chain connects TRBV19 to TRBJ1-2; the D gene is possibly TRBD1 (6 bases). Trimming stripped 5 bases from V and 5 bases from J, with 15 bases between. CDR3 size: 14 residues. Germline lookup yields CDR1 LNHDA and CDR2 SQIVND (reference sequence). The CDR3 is CASSLQGPLYGYTF. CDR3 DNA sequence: TGTGCCAGTAGTCTCCAGGGGCCCTTGTATGGCTACACCTTC.

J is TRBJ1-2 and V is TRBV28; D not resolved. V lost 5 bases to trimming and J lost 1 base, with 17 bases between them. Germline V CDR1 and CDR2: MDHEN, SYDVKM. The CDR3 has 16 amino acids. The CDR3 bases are TGTGCCAGCAGTGCCCGAGAGACAAGAAATAACTATGGCTACACCTTC. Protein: CASSARETRNNYGYTF.

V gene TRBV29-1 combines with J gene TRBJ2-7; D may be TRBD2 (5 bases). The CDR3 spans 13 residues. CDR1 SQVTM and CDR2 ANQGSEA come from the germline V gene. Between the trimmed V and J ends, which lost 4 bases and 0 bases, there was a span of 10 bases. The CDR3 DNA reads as TGCAGCGTTGCCCGACGGGGCTCCTACGAGCAGTACTTC. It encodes CSVARRGSYEQYF.

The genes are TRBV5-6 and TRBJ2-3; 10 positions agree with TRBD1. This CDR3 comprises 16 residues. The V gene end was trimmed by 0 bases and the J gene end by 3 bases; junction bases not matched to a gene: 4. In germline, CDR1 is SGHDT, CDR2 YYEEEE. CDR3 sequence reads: CASSLEDRGLTDTQYF. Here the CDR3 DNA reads TGTGCCAGCAGCTTGGAGGACAGGGGGTTGACAGATACGCAGTATTTT.